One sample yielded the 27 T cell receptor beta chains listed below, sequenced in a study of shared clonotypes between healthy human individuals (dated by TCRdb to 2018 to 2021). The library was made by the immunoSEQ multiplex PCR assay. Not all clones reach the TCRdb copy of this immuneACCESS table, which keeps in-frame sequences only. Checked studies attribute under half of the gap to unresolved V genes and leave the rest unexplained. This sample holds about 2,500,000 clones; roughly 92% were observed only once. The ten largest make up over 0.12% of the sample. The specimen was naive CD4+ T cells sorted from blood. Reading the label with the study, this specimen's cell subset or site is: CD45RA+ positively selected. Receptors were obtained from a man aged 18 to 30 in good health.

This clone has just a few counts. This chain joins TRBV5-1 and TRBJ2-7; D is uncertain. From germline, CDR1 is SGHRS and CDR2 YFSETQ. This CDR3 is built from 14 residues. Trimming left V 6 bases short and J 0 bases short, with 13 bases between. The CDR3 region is CASTPSVPSYEQYF. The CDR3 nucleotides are TGCGCCAGCACCCCCTCGGTGCCCTCCTACGAGCAGTACTTC.

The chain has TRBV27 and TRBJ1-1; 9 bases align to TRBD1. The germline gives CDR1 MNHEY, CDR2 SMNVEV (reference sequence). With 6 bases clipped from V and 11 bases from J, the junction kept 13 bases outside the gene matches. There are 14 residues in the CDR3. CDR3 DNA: TGTGCCAGCAGAACCTCTGGACAGGGGAGGGTGGCTTTCTTT. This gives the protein CASRTSGQGRVAFF.

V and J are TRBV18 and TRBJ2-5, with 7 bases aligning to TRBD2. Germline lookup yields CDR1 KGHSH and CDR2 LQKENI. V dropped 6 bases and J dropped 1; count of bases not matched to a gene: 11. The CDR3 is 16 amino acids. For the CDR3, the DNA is TGTGCCAGCTCCCCCTCCATGCGGGGGACCCAAGAGACCCAGTACTTC. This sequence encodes CASSPSMRGTQETQYF.

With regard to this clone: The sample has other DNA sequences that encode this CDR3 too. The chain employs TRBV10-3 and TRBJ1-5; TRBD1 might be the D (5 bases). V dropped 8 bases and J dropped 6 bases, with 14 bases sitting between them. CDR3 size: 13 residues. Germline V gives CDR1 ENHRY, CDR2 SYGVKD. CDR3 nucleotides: TGTGCCATCTCCGAAAGGGGTGGTCAGCCCCAGCATTTT. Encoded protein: CAISERGGQPQHF.

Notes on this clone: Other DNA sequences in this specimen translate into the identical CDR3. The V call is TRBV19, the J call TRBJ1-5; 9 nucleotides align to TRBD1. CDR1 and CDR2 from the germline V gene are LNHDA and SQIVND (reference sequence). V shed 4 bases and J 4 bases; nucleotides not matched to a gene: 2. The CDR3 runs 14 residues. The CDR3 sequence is CASSTQGANQPQHF. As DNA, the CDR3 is TGTGCCAGTAGTACACAGGGGGCTAATCAGCCCCAGCATTTT.

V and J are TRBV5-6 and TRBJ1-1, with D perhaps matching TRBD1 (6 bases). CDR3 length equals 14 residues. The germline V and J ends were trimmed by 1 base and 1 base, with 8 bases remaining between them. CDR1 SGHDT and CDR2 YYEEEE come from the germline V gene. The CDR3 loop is CASSLTGKNTEAFF. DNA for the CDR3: TGTGCCAGCAGCTTGACAGGGAAGAACACTGAAGCTTTCTTT.

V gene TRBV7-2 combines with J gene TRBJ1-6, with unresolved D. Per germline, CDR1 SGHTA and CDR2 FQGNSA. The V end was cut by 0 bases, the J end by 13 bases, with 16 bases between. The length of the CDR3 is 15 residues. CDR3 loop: CASSLAGAGEFPLHF. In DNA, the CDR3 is TGTGCCAGCAGCTTAGCAGGAGCCGGGGAATTTCCCCTCCACTTT.

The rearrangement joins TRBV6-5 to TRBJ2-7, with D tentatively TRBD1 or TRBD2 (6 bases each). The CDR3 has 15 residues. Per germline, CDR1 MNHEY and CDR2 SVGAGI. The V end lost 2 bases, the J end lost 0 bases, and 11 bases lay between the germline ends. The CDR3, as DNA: TGTGCCAGCAGTTACAGGGGGGACCGCTCCTACGAGCAGTACTTC. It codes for CASSYRGDRSYEQYF.

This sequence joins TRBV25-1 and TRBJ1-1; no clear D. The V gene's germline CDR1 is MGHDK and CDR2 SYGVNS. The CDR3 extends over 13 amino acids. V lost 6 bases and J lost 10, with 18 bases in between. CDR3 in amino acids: CASSQGFLSRAFF. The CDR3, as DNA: TGTGCCAGCAGCCAAGGGTTCCTATCGCGAGCTTTCTTT.

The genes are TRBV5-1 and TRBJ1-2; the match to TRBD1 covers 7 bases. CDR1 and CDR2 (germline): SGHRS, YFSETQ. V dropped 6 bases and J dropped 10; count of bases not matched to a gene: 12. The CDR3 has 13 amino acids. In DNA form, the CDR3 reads TGCGCCAGCACCTACCTCCCGGGACAGCTCTACACCTTC. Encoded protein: CASTYLPGQLYTF.

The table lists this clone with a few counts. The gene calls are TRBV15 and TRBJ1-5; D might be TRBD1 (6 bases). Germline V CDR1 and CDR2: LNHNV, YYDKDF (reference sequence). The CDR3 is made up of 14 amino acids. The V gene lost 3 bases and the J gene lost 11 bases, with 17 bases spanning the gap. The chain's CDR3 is CATSRITTGVAQHF. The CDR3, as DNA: TGTGCCACCAGCAGGATAACGACAGGAGTGGCCCAGCATTTT.

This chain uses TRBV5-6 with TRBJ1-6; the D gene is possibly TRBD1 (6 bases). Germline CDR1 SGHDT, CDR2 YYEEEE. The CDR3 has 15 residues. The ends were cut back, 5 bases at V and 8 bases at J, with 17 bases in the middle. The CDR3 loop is CASSFTGLGDSPLHF. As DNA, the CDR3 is TGTGCCAGCAGTTTCACAGGGTTAGGGGATTCACCCCTCCACTTT.

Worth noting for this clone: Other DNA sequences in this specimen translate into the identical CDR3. The CDR3 sequence is CASSPPRAGGYTF. DNA for the CDR3: TGTGCCAGCTCACCACCCCGGGCGGGAGGCTACACCTTC. This chain connects TRBV18 to TRBJ1-2; D gene uncertain. The germline V gene has CDR1 KGHSH and CDR2 LQKENI. The CDR3 extends over 13 amino acids. Trimming shortened V by 0 bases and J by 8 bases, and 10 bases separated the two germline ends.

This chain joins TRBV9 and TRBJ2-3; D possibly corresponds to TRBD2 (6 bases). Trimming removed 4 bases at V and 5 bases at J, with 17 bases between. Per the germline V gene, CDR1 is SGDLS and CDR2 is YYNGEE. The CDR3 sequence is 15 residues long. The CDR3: CASSLRTTAGDTQYF. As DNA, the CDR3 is TGTGCCAGCAGCTTACGGACTACGGCGGGAGATACGCAGTATTTT.

The CDR3 DNA follows: TGTGCCAGCACGTGGGGGTGGAACACTGAAGCTTTCTTT. It specifies CASTWGWNTEAFF. The rearrangement uses TRBV25-1 and TRBJ1-1; D is possibly TRBD1 (5 bases). The CDR3 is 13 residues long. Trimming took off 7 bases at V and 1 base at J, with 10 bases between the two ends. Germline V CDR1 and CDR2: MGHDK, SYGVNS.

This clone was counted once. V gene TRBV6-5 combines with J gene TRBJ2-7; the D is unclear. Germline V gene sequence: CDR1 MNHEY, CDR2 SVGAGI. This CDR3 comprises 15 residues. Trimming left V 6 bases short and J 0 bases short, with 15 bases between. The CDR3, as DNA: TGTGCCAGCAGAGCCACGGTGGGTCACTCCTACGAGCAGTACTTC. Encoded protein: CASRATVGHSYEQYF.

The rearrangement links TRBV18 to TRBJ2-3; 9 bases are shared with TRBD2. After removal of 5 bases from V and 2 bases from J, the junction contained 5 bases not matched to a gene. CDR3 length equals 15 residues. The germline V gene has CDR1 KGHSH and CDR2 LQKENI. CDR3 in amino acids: CASSSTSGLTDTQYF. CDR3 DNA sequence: TGTGCCAGCTCATCGACTAGCGGACTCACAGATACGCAGTATTTT.

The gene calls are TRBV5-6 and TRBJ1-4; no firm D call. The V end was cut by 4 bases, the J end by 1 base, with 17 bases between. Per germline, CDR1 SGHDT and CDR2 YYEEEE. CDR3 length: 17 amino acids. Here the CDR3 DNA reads TGTGCCAGCAGCAACTCCCCTCGATGGGAAACTAATGAAAAACTGTTTTTT. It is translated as CASSNSPRWETNEKLFF.

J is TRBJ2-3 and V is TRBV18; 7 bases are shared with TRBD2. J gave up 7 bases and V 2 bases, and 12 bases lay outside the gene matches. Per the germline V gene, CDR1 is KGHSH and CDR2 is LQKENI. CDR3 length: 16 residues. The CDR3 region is CASSPLRGENFNTQYF. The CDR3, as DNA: TGTGCCAGCTCACCATTACGGGGGGAGAACTTTAATACGCAGTATTTT. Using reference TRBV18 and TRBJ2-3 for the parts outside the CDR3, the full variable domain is NAGVMQNPRHLVRRRGQEARLRCSPMKGHSHVYWYRQLPEEGLKFMVYLQKENIIDESGMPKERFSAEFPKEGPSILRIQQVVRGDSAAYFCASSPLRGENFNTQYFGPGTRLTVL.

CDR3 DNA sequence: TGTGCCAGCAGCCCCTGGGACAGGATCTACGAGCAGTACTTC. Protein: CASSPWDRIYEQYF. V gene TRBV11-1 combines with J gene TRBJ2-7; 8 bases are shared with TRBD1. Trimming cost V 5 bases and J 3 bases; bases outside gene matches: 6. There are 14 residues in the CDR3. Per the germline V gene, CDR1 is SGHAT and CDR2 is FQDESV (reference sequence).

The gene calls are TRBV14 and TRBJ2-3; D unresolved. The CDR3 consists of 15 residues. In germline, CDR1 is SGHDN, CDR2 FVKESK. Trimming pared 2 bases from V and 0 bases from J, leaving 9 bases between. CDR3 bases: TGTGCCAGCAGCCAACAAGCGACTAGCACAGATACGCAGTATTTT. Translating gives CASSQQATSTDTQYF.

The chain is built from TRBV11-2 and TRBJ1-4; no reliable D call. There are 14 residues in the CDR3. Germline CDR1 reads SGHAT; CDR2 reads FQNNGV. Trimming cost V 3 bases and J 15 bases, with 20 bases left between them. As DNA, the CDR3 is TGTGCCAGCAGCTTCTCCCCGCCTGCCGGGGAAGTGTTTTTT. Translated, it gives CASSFSPPAGEVFF. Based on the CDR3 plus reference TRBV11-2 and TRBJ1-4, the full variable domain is EAGVAQSPRYKIIEKRQSVAFWCNPISGHATLYWYQQILGQGPKLLIQFQNNGVVDDSQLPKDRFSAERLKGVDSTLKIQPAKLEDSAVYLCASSFSPPAGEVFFGSGTQLSVL.

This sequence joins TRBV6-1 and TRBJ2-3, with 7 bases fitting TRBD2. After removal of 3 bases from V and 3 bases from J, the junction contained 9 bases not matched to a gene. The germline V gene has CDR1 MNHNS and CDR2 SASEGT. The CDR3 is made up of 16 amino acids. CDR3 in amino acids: CASSERAGPTTDTQYF. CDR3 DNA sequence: TGTGCCAGCAGTGAGAGAGCGGGACCCACGACAGATACGCAGTATTTT.

For the CDR3, the DNA is TGTGCCAGCAGTGCTCGACCGGCGGAGACCCAGTACTTC. This translates into CASSARPAETQYF. The chain couples TRBV6-5 to TRBJ2-5; no reliable D call. V lost 5 bases and J lost 5, with 12 bases in between. The CDR3 loop spans 13 amino acids. Germline CDR1 reads MNHEY; CDR2 reads SVGAGI.

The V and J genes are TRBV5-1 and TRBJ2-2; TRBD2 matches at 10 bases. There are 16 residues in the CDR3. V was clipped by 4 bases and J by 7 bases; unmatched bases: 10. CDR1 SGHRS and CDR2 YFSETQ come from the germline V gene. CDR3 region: CASSTLAGAYGGELFF. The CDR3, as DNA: TGCGCCAGCAGCACCCTAGCGGGAGCGTACGGCGGGGAGCTGTTTTTT.

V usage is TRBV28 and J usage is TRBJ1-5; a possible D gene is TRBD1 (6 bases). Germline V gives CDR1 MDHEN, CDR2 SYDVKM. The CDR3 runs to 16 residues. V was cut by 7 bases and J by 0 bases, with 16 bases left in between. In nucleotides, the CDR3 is TGTGCCAGCACCCTACAGGGTACTTTTAGCAATCAGCCCCAGCATTTT. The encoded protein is CASTLQGTFSNQPQHF.

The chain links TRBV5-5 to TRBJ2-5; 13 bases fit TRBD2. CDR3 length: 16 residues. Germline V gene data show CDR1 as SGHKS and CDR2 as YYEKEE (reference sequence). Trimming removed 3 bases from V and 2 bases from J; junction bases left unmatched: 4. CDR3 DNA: TGTGCCAGCAGCTCCGGACTAGCGGGGGATCAAGAGACCCAGTACTTC. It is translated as CASSSGLAGDQETQYF.